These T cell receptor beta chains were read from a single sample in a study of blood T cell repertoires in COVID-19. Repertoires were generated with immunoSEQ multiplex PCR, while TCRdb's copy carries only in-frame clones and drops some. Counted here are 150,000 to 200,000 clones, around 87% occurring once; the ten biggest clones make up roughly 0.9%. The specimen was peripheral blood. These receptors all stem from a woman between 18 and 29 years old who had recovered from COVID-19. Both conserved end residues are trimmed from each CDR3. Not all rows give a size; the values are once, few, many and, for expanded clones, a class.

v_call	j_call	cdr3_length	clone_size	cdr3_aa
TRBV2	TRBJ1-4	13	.	ASRARTGHNEKLF
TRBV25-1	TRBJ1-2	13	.	ASSEWGRQGHGYT
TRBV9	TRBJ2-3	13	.	ASSVERGSASAQY
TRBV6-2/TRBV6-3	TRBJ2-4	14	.	ASSHGIEGVANIQY
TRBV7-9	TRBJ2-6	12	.	ASSLDRGANVLT
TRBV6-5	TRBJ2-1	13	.	ASRLSGGAGNEQF
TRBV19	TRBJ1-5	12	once	ASSYRDREQPQH
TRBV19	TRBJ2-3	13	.	ASTTTSGRADTQY
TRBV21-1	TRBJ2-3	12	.	APREAGSVDTQY
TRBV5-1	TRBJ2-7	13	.	ASSLVVRGTYEQY
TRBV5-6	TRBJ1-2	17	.	ASSSRRLIRPGQSGGYT
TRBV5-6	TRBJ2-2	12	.	ASSGTGMAGELF
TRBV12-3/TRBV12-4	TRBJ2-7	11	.	ASSLDTGGHEY
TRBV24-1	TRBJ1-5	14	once	ATSDQDRGLGQPQH
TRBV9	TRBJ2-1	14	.	ASSAQASGRIYEQF
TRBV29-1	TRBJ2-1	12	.	SVAFRGGYNEQF
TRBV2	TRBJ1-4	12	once	ASRTGTRNEKLF
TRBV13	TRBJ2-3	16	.	ASSRLAGLGTSTDTQY
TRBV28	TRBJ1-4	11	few	ASSFSVNEKLF
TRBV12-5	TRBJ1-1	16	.	ASGLVLGQGTENTEAF
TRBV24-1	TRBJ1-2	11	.	ATSDFGDYGYT
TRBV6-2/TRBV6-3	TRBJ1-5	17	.	ASSYRTDTYFESNQPQH
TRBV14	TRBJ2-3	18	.	ASSQDDASGYHSGTDTQY
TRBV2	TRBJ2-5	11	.	ASLRDREETQY
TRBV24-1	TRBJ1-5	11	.	ATRRGGNQPQH
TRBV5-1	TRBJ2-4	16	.	ASSPGLAVVEAKNIQY
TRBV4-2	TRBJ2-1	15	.	ASSQDSGSSSYNEQF
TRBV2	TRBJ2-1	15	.	ASSVVGRTSQGNEQF
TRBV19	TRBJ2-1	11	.	ASSRTLANEQF
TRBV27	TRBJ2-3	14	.	ASSDRGLVVTDTQY
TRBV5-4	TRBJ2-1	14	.	ASSLQAGNNRGEQF
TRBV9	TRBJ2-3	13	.	ASSPLAGGTDTQY
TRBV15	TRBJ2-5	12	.	ATSRDRGQETQY
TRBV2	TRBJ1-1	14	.	ASSASRTVPDTEAF
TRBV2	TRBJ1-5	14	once	ASSSGGWGLGQPQH
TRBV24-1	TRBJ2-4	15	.	ATSEGRQGLAKNIQY
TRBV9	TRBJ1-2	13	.	ASSSGTGVHYGYT
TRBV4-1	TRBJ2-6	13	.	ASPDIGSGANVLT
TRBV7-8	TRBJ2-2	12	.	ASSTRALTGELF
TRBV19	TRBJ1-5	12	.	ASSIGIGNQPQH
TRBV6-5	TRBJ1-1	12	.	ASSYGRENTEAF
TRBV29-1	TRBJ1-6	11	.	SARTGLNSPLH
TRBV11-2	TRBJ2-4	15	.	ASSLGPLRVSKNIQY
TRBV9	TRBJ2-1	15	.	ASSVEPSGFGYAEQF
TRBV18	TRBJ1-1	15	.	ASSLLDYGTENTEAF
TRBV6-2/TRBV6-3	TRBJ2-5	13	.	ASSRQGGTGETQY
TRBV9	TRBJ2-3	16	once	ASSVGLAGVTSTDTQY
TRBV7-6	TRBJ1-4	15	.	ASSLGDRGHPNEKLF
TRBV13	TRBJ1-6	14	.	ASSLRQGGYNSPLH
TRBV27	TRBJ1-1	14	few	ASSRDRGLRNTEAF